The clone carrying this T cell receptor (beta chain) has a count of ten or more. Using genomic DNA as the template, TCR beta VDJ and CDR3 profiling was carried out. Each CDR3 protein is one row after TCRdb ran MiXCR on the reads. The data hold about 110,000 distinct CDR3 sequences, with 50% to 65% observed a single time. The sample comes from a study of CD8+CD57+ T cells in acquired aplastic anemia. This CDR3 has 16 residues. Germline CDR1 reads WSHSY; CDR2 reads SAAADI. V shed 5 bases and J 5 bases; nucleotides not matched to a gene: 12. The J gene is TRBJ2-3, the V gene TRBV10-2, with TRBD1 matching 8 bases. The source of this sequence is a human donor in good health, serving as a control. The sequencing input was sorted CD4+, CD8+, or CD8+CD57+ T cells (not recorded which) from PBMCs. The CDR3 DNA follows: TGCGCCAGCAGTCCGGGGCAGGGGGCAGTTGGAGATACGCAGTATTTT. Protein product: CASSPGQGAVGDTQYF.